Below are 14 T cell receptor beta chains sequenced from a single sample in a study of blood T cell repertoires in COVID-19. The assay was immunoSEQ multiplex PCR, and TCRdb's table has in-frame clones only and misses some. The repertoire holds about 210,000 clones, with roughly 84% as singletons. The sequenced sample consisted of PBMCs or T cells enriched from blood (not recorded which). These receptors all come from a man aged 25-45 years in a cohort exposed to, infected with or recovered from COVID-19 (not recorded which).

This rearrangement joins TRBV15 to TRBJ1-1; D possibly corresponds to TRBD1 (6 bases). Trimming cost V 3 bases and J 6 bases, with 17 bases left between them. The CDR3 runs to 15 residues. CDR1 and CDR2 from the germline V gene are LNHNV and YYDKDF (reference sequence). CDR3 sequence reads: CATSSATGWDAEAFF. The CDR3 DNA follows: TGTGCCACCAGCAGCGCGACAGGTTGGGACGCTGAAGCTTTCTTT.

This sequence joins TRBV9 and TRBJ2-1, with TRBD2 matching 10 bases. CDR1 and CDR2 from the germline V gene are SGDLS and YYNGEE. The CDR3 contains 16 residues. V trimming: 4 bases; J trimming: 0 bases; junction bases outside the gene matches: 4. The CDR3 DNA reads as TGTGCCAGCAGCCCCACTAGCGGGACCTCCTACAATGAGCAGTTCTTC. Encoded protein: CASSPTSGTSYNEQFF.

This chain links TRBV10-3 with TRBJ1-1; possible D gene TRBD1, 5 bases. Germline loops: CDR1 ENHRY, CDR2 SYGVKD. V lost 4 bases, J lost 11 bases, and 14 bases lay in between. CDR3 size: 12 residues. CDR3 sequence (DNA): TGTGCCATCAGTGCCCAGGGAAGATGGGCTTTCTTT. The encoded protein is CAISAQGRWAFF.

This rearrangement joins TRBV4-1 to TRBJ2-1; tentative D call: TRBD2 (6 bases). The V gene lost 3 bases and the J gene lost 6 bases, with 15 bases spanning the gap. The CDR3 sequence is 15 residues long. Germline CDR1 and CDR2: MGHRA and YSYEKL. In DNA, the CDR3 is TGCGCCAGCAGCCAGAATAGAGGCGGGACCAATGAGCAGTTCTTC. It yields the protein CASSQNRGGTNEQFF.

The genes are TRBV3-1 (or the pseudogene TRBV3-2) and TRBJ2-7; 8 bases align to TRBD2. Germline values: CDR1 LGHDT, CDR2 YNNKEL (reference sequence). The J segment lost 5 bases and the V segment lost 0 bases, leaving 9 bases of the junction unmatched. The CDR3 covers 16 residues. The DNA of the CDR3 is TGTGCCAGCAGCCAAGAAGTTCTAGGACTAGCCCACGAGCAGTACTTC. Amino acid sequence: CASSQEVLGLAHEQYF.

V and J are TRBV5-1 and TRBJ2-6; 12 bases match TRBD1. V was pared by 4 bases and J by 0 bases, with 8 bases of the junction left unmatched. Germline CDR1 and CDR2: SGHRS and YFSETQ. The CDR3 loop spans 19 amino acids. The CDR3 region has the DNA TGCGCCAGCAGCCTGTTTTTGGGACAGGGGGCCTCTGGGGCCAACGTCCTGACTTTC. It codes for CASSLFLGQGASGANVLTF.

The chain is built from TRBV5-1 and TRBJ1-5; D gene unclear. This CDR3 comprises 15 residues. Between the trimmed V and J ends, which lost 4 bases and 7 bases, there was a span of 18 bases. Looked up from germline, CDR1 is SGHRS and CDR2 is YFSETQ. The CDR3 bases are TGCGCCAGCAGCCGGGAGGGAAGGTTGGAACAGCCCCAGCATTTT. As protein: CASSREGRLEQPQHF.

The chain is built from TRBV29-1 and TRBJ2-7, with D hard to call. Germline CDR1 reads SQVTM; CDR2 reads ANQGSEA. The CDR3 sequence is 15 residues long. Trimming took 5 bases from V and 3 from J, leaving 20 bases between them. In DNA, the CDR3 is TGCAGCGTTTCGAATACTATTTCCCCTTTCTACGAGCAGTACTTC. This translates into CSVSNTISPFYEQYF.

This chain connects TRBV24-1 to TRBJ1-2; D gene uncertain. Germline V CDR1 and CDR2: KGHDR, SFDVKD. The CDR3 runs to 13 residues. Trimming cost V 9 bases and J 0 bases, with 10 bases left between them. The CDR3 reads CATRDGANYGYTF. In DNA form, the CDR3 reads TGTGCCACCCGCGACGGAGCTAACTATGGCTACACCTTC.

The V call is TRBV15, the J call TRBJ2-2; 9 nucleotides align to TRBD1. This CDR3 is 17 amino acids long. The germline V gene has CDR1 LNHNV and CDR2 YYDKDF (reference sequence). J gave up 5 bases and V 0 bases, and 7 bases lay outside the gene matches. The CDR3 nucleotides read TGTGCCACCAGCAGAGACAAAGGGGACAGGGAGACCGGGGAGCTGTTTTTT. Translating gives CATSRDKGDRETGELFF.

This clone was counted a few times. The chain uses TRBV6-2 or TRBV6-3 and TRBJ2-1; maybe TRBD1 (5 bases). Deletions cut 6 bases from V and 9 bases from J, with 21 bases between. Germline CDR1 is MNHEY and CDR2 is SVGEGT. CDR3 length: 15 residues. DNA for the CDR3: TGTGCCAGCAGGCCTGGACAAATTATTCGCGGTGAGCAGTTCTTC. Protein: CASRPGQIIRGEQFF.

The chain links TRBV28 to TRBJ2-7; 9 bases line up with TRBD1. The junction had 7 bases not matched to a gene; V was cut back by 2 bases and J by 5 bases. This CDR3 spans 15 amino acids. Germline CDR1 reads MDHEN; CDR2 reads SYDVKM. CDR3 protein: CASSLGGQGSDEQYF. CDR3 nucleotides: TGTGCCAGCAGTTTAGGAGGACAGGGGTCCGACGAGCAGTACTTC.

J is TRBJ2-7 and V is TRBV7-9; TRBD2 matches at 7 bases. The V segment lost 5 bases and the J segment 1 base; nucleotides outside the gene matches: 20. Germline V gene sequence: CDR1 SEHNR, CDR2 FQNEAQ (reference sequence). The CDR3 loop spans 19 amino acids. In DNA form, the CDR3 reads TGTGCCAGCAGCCGGGGAGGGTTAGGGGCTAGCGAACCATCCTACGAGCAGTACTTC. It translates to CASSRGGLGASEPSYEQYF.

The rearrangement uses TRBV28 and TRBJ1-2; D is unresolved. The CDR3 sequence is 11 residues long. V lost 3 bases and J 5 bases, leaving 4 bases between the germline ends. The germline CDR1 and CDR2 sequences are MDHEN and SYDVKM. Written as DNA, the CDR3 is TGTGCCAGCAGTTTCCAATATGGCTACACCTTC. It specifies CASSFQYGYTF.